A single sample gave rise to the 29 T cell receptor beta chains below, sequenced in a study of cytomegalovirus exposure and HLA in healthy donors. The primer mix had 60 Vbeta and 13 Jbeta primers. The protocol was immunoSEQ multiplex PCR, while the TCRdb copy is restricted to in-frame clones and leaves out a portion. Of 200,000 to 250,000 clones detected, about 74% appear once; the ten largest clones hold under 2%. Specimen: PBMCs. The origin of the receptors is a woman in her 30s in good health and CMV-seronegative.

V gene TRBV5-8 combines with J gene TRBJ2-1; D not resolved. This CDR3 is 12 amino acids long. Germline lookup yields CDR1 SGHTS and CDR2 YDEGEE. Trimming took 1 base from V and 8 from J, leaving 7 bases between them. The CDR3 nucleotides are TGTGCCAGCAGCTTGAGGAGTGATGAGCAGTTCTTC. It yields the protein CASSLRSDEQFF. Variable domain in full (rest from reference TRBV5-8 and TRBJ2-1): EAGVTQSPTHLIKTRGQQATLRCSPISGHTSVYWYQQALGLGLQFLLWYDEGEERNRGNFPPRFSGRQFPNYSSELNVNALELEDSALYLCASSLRSDEQFFGPGTRLTVL.

This chain uses TRBV11-2 with TRBJ2-1, with 9 positions matching TRBD1. Losses at the gene ends were 5 bases for V and 9 bases for J; bases not matched to a gene: 14. CDR3 length equals 16 residues. CDR1 and CDR2 from the germline V gene are SGHAT and FQNNGV. DNA for the CDR3: TGTGCCAGCAGCCCACACACAGGGGGCGCCGGGGTTGAGCAGTTCTTC. Translation: CASSPHTGGAGVEQFF. The full variable domain, completed using reference TRBV11-2 and TRBJ2-1, is EAGVAQSPRYKIIEKRQSVAFWCNPISGHATLYWYQQILGQGPKLLIQFQNNGVVDDSQLPKDRFSAERLKGVDSTLKIQPAKLEDSAVYLCASSPHTGGAGVEQFFGPGTRLTVL.

The V and J genes are TRBV7-8 and TRBJ2-1, with a weak D call TRBD2 (5 bases). Germline CDR1 is SGHVS and CDR2 is FQNEAQ. This CDR3 has 16 amino acids. V shed 0 bases and J shed 1 base, with 10 bases lying between them. In nucleotides, the CDR3 is TGTGCCAGCAGCTTAGCGCGAAGAGGGTCCTACAATGAGCAGTTCTTC. Encoded protein: CASSLARRGSYNEQFF.

The CDR3 region is CASSWGEEAEAFF. CDR3 in DNA: TGTGCCAGCAGCTGGGGGGAGGAGGCTGAAGCTTTCTTT. The chain combines TRBV13 with TRBJ1-1; D possibly corresponds to TRBD1 (5 bases). Germline-derived CDR1 and CDR2 are PRHDT and FYEKMQ (reference sequence). CDR3 length equals 13 residues. Trimming removed 4 bases at V and 6 bases at J, with 12 bases between. The full variable domain, completed using reference TRBV13 and TRBJ1-1, is AAGVIQSPRHLIKEKRETATLKCYPIPRHDTVYWYQQGPGQDPQFLISFYEKMQSDKGSIPDRFSAQQFSDYHSELNMSSLELGDSALYFCASSWGEEAEAFFGQGTRLTVV.

This clone was detected only once. V usage is TRBV6-4 and J usage is TRBJ1-6, with D uncertain. Germline CDR1 is MRHNA and CDR2 is SNTAGT. V was clipped by 0 bases and J by 7 bases, with 10 bases between them. The CDR3 length is 15 residues. CDR3 nucleotide sequence: TGTGCCAGCAGTGACTCGGAACAGACGAATTCACCCCTCCACTTT. Translating gives CASSDSEQTNSPLHF.

This clone was observed a handful of times. J is TRBJ2-2 and V is TRBV19; TRBD1 agrees at 7 bases. After removal of 3 bases from V and 6 bases from J, the junction contained 10 bases not matched to a gene. The CDR3 spans 16 residues. The germline CDR1 and CDR2 sequences are LNHDA and SQIVND (reference sequence). CDR3 residues: CASSMRTGPSAGELFF. DNA of the CDR3: TGTGCCAGTAGTATGAGGACAGGCCCCTCGGCCGGGGAGCTGTTTTTT.

This clone was detected only a few times. The chain is built from TRBV5-1 and TRBJ1-3, with 9 bases that match TRBD1. The J segment lost 4 bases and the V segment lost 4 bases, leaving 6 bases of the junction unmatched. CDR1 is SGHRS, CDR2 YFSETQ, per germline. CDR3 length: 15 amino acids. CDR3 loop: CASSLRTGEGNTIYF. The CDR3 DNA sequence: TGCGCCAGCAGCCTTAGGACAGGGGAAGGAAACACCATATATTTT. The entire variable domain, with the rest obtained from reference TRBV5-1 and TRBJ1-3, is as follows: KAGVTQTPRYLIKTRGQQVTLSCSPISGHRSVSWYQQTPGQGLQFLFEYFSETQRNKGNFPGRFSGRQFSNSRSEMNVSTLELGDSALYLCASSLRTGEGNTIYFGEGSWLTVV.

This clone was observed a few times. V usage is TRBV21-1 and J usage is TRBJ1-1; the D call in the table, TRBD1, was not verified against the DNA. TRBV21-1 is described as a pseudogene. CDR3 length: 15 residues. The CDR3 coding sequence is TGTGCCAGCAGCAAAGCCAAGGGACAGAACACTGAAGCTTTCTTT. Translating it yields CASSKAKGQNTEAFF.

This rearrangement joins TRBV5-1 to TRBJ2-3; 7 nucleotides align to TRBD2. The CDR3 is made up of 14 amino acids. Losses at the gene ends were 4 bases for V and 1 base for J; bases not matched to a gene: 3. Germline-derived CDR1 and CDR2 are SGHRS and YFSETQ. The CDR3 DNA sequence: TGCGCCAGCAGCCGAACTAGCGGCACAGATACGCAGTATTTT. Translation: CASSRTSGTDTQYF.

The genes are TRBV29-1 and TRBJ2-3; 7 bases match TRBD2. The CDR3 is 14 amino acids. V shed 4 bases and J 6 bases; nucleotides not matched to a gene: 10. CDR1 and CDR2 (germline): SQVTM, ANQGSEA. The CDR3 here is CSVVAAGVVDTQYF. For the CDR3, the DNA is TGCAGCGTTGTGGCGGCGGGAGTGGTGGATACGCAGTATTTT.

The chain carries TRBV7-6 and TRBJ1-2; possibly TRBD1 for D (6 bases). The CDR3 is 15 amino acids. Trimming shortened V by 1 base and J by 2 bases, and 11 bases separated the two germline ends. Germline V gene sequence: CDR1 SGHVS, CDR2 FNYEAQ. DNA of the CDR3: TGTGCCAGCAGCTTAGGAGTAGGGGGAAACTATGGCTACACCTTC. It is translated as CASSLGVGGNYGYTF.

The J gene is TRBJ2-7, the V gene TRBV5-4, with 8 nucleotides matching TRBD1. The CDR3 is 13 amino acids. CDR1 and CDR2 (germline): SGHNT, YYREEE (reference sequence). V trimming: 3 bases; J trimming: 4 bases; junction bases outside the gene matches: 3. The CDR3 nucleotides are TGTGCCAGCAGCTGGGACAGGACATACGAGCAGTACTTC. Residues: CASSWDRTYEQYF.

This chain joins TRBV7-2 and TRBJ2-5; D not resolved. The CDR3 is 12 residues long. CDR1 and CDR2 from the germline V gene are SGHTA and FQGNSA. Trimming stripped 5 bases from V and 5 bases from J, with 9 bases between. The CDR3 loop reads CASSNSLETQYF. The DNA of the CDR3 is TGTGCCAGCAGCAATTCATTGGAGACCCAGTACTTC. Based on the CDR3 plus reference TRBV7-2 and TRBJ2-5, the full variable domain is GAGVSQSPSNKVTEKGKDVELRCDPISGHTALYWYRQSLGQGLEFLIYFQGNSAPDKSGLPSDRFSAERTGGSVSTLTIQRTQQEDSAVYLCASSNSLETQYFGPGTRLLVL.

The rearrangement uses TRBV27 and TRBJ1-5, with D perhaps TRBD1 (6 bases). Trimming took 5 bases from V and 2 from J, leaving 10 bases between them. The germline V gene encodes CDR1 MNHEY and CDR2 SMNVEV (reference sequence). The CDR3 length is 14 residues. The DNA of the CDR3 is TGTGCCAGCAGTATTTACAGGGGCAATCAGCCCCAGCATTTT. Protein: CASSIYRGNQPQHF.

The chain has TRBV27 and TRBJ2-1; possibly TRBD1 for D (5 bases). With 5 bases removed from V and 0 bases from J, the gap between germline ends came to 14 bases. Germline CDR1 reads MNHEY; CDR2 reads SMNVEV (reference sequence). This CDR3 comprises 16 residues. The CDR3 loop is CASSSRQKSSYNEQFF. CDR3 nucleotide sequence: TGTGCCAGCAGTAGCCGACAGAAGAGCTCCTACAATGAGCAGTTCTTC.

The chain is built from TRBV5-8 and TRBJ2-7, with D tentatively TRBD2 (6 bases). Germline V CDR1 and CDR2: SGHTS, YDEGEE. The V end was cut by 5 bases, the J end by 7 bases, with 16 bases between. The CDR3 loop spans 13 amino acids. The CDR3 is CASRRTGAVEQYF. The CDR3 DNA reads TGTGCCAGCAGACGGACGGGAGCAGTTGAGCAGTACTTC.

This clone was observed a few times. V is TRBV7-8 and J is TRBJ2-7; TRBD1 aligns across 8 bases. The length of the CDR3 is 13 residues. The germline gives CDR1 SGHVS, CDR2 FQNEAQ. V trimming: 9 bases; J trimming: 3 bases; junction bases outside the gene matches: 7. CDR3 sequence (DNA): TGTGCCAGTGGGGTTGGACAGGGCTACGAGCAGTACTTC. Translated: CASGVGQGYEQYF.

The V gene is TRBV5-8, the J gene TRBJ2-5, with 9 bases fitting TRBD2. The ends lost 0 bases at V and 2 bases at J; junction bases unmatched: 5. CDR1 and CDR2 from the germline V gene are SGHTS and YDEGEE. The CDR3 is 16 amino acids. In DNA, the CDR3 is TGTGCCAGCAGCTTGGTGGCGGGGGGGACTCAAGAGACCCAGTACTTC. It yields the protein CASSLVAGGTQETQYF.

This rearrangement joins TRBV30 to TRBJ1-4; D perhaps matches TRBD1 (6 bases). Trimming removed 3 bases from V and 8 bases from J, with 16 bases in between. Germline CDR1 and CDR2: GTSNPN and SVGIG (reference sequence). This CDR3 spans 14 amino acids. Here the CDR3 DNA reads TGTGCCTGGAGCCTCGGAGGTGGGGGCGAAAAACTGTTTTTT. Translation gives CAWSLGGGGEKLFF. Using reference TRBV30 and TRBJ1-4 for the parts outside the CDR3, the full variable domain is SQTIHQWPATLVQPVGSPLSLECTVEGTSNPNLYWYRQAAGRGLQLLFYSVGIGQISSEVPQNLSASRPQDRQFILSSKKLLLSDSGFYLCAWSLGGGGEKLFFGSGTQLSVL.

This rearrangement joins TRBV11-3 to TRBJ1-1; a weak D match, TRBD1 (5 bases). Per the germline V gene, CDR1 is SGHNT and CDR2 is YENEEA. Trimming pared 1 base from V and 4 bases from J, leaving 16 bases between. CDR3 length equals 16 residues. In nucleotides, the CDR3 is TGTGCCAGCAGCTTAGCGCGGGGGGGAATGGGCACTGAAGCTTTCTTT. This codes for CASSLARGGMGTEAFF.

This clone was seen only once. The chain is built from TRBV12-5 and TRBJ1-6, with D unresolved. V was trimmed by 8 bases and J by 4 bases, leaving 9 bases between them. CDR1 and CDR2 from the germline V gene are LGHNT and FRNRAP. There are 13 residues in the CDR3. CDR3: CASTVEYNSPLHF. The CDR3 region has the DNA TGTGCTAGTACGGTCGAGTATAATTCACCCCTCCACTTT.

On this clone: The sample has other DNA sequences that encode this CDR3 too. The CDR3 loop is CASSVGGSYEQYF. CDR3 in DNA: TGTGCCAGCAGCGTTGGCGGCAGCTACGAGCAGTACTTC. The rearrangement links TRBV9 to TRBJ2-7; no reliable D call. The CDR3 has 13 residues. V lost 2 bases and J lost 3, with 9 bases in between. In germline, CDR1 is SGDLS, CDR2 YYNGEE.

This clone has just one count. V is TRBV18 and J is TRBJ2-5, with D possibly being TRBD2 (7 bases). This CDR3 contains 14 residues. V dropped 3 bases and J dropped 5 bases, with 13 bases sitting between them. Germline values: CDR1 KGHSH, CDR2 LQKENI. In DNA form, the CDR3 reads TGTGCCAGCTCACCGAAAGGGGGAGGGGAGACCCAGTACTTC. Its protein product is CASSPKGGGETQYF.

This clone has a handful of counts. This chain connects TRBV29-1 to TRBJ1-1; D is unclear. The V and J ends lost 7 bases and 4 bases respectively, with 10 bases between them. This CDR3 comprises 11 residues. Germline V gene sequence: CDR1 SQVTM, CDR2 ANQGSEA. CDR3 nucleotide sequence: TGCAGCGCTAGAGTTGCCACTGAAGCTTTCTTT. Its protein product is CSARVATEAFF.

This chain joins TRBV30 and TRBJ1-2; the match to TRBD1 covers 8 bases. Germline assignment: CDR1 GTSNPN and CDR2 SVGIG (reference sequence). Germline trimming cut 0 bases from V and 7 bases from J; bases unmatched to any gene: 4. The CDR3 runs 13 residues. The CDR3 spells CAWSVVTGVGYTF. The CDR3 region has the DNA TGTGCCTGGAGTGTTGTGACAGGGGTTGGCTACACCTTC. Using reference TRBV30 and TRBJ1-2 for the parts outside the CDR3, the full variable domain is SQTIHQWPATLVQPVGSPLSLECTVEGTSNPNLYWYRQAAGRGLQLLFYSVGIGQISSEVPQNLSASRPQDRQFILSSKKLLLSDSGFYLCAWSVVTGVGYTFGSGTRLTVV.

CDR3 nucleotides: TGCAGTGCCGACAGCTATGGCTACACCTTC. This translates into CSADSYGYTF. The rearrangement uses TRBV20-1 and TRBJ1-2; TRBD1 might be the D (5 bases). V gave up 6 bases and J gave up 4 bases, with 6 bases separating them. The CDR3 loop spans 10 amino acids. CDR1 DFQATT and CDR2 SNEGSKA come from the germline V gene (reference sequence).

V is TRBV30 and J is TRBJ1-5; D ambiguous. The CDR3 extends over 12 amino acids. CDR1 is GTSNPN and CDR2 is SVGIG in the germline V gene (reference sequence). The V end was cut by 1 base, the J end by 4 bases, with 5 bases between. CDR3 bases: TGTGCCTGGAGTGCTACTAATCAGCCCCAGCATTTT. Amino acids: CAWSATNQPQHF.

This clone was seen just once. The rearrangement links TRBV29-1 to TRBJ2-5; no firm D call. The germline V gene encodes CDR1 SQVTM and CDR2 ANQGSEA. This CDR3 spans 11 amino acids. Trimming removed 6 bases from V and 2 bases from J, with 7 bases in between. The CDR3 region is CSVTRQETQYF. DNA for the CDR3: TGCAGCGTCACCAGACAAGAGACCCAGTACTTC.

The gene calls are TRBV2 and TRBJ1-1, with D perhaps TRBD1 (6 bases). The length of the CDR3 is 13 residues. Germline CDR1 reads SNHLY; CDR2 reads FYNNEI. V lost 5 bases to trimming and J lost 3 bases, with 10 bases between them. The CDR3 reads CASSLTGYTEAFF. CDR3 in DNA: TGTGCCAGCAGTCTAACAGGGTACACTGAAGCTTTCTTT.